This T cell receptor beta chain was recovered during a study of shared clonotypes between healthy human individuals. Study at large: Three plates were used per donor for CD4 naive, three for CD4 memory, two for CD8 naive and one for CD8 memory.

As to this clone: Its antigen is still unknown.

Naive CD8 cells were CD45RO-negative, positively selected for CCR7, excluding terminally differentiated effector memory CD45RA+ cells. The V gene end was trimmed by 6 bases and the J gene end by 6 bases; junction bases not matched to a gene: 6. CDR1 SNHLY and CDR2 FYNNEI come from the germline V gene. This CDR3 comprises 13 residues. Study-level points and caveats: Rarefaction gave evidence that sorted-subset sequencing remained incomplete despite large depth. The four-donor shared clonotypes exceeded non-shared clonotypes in generation probability, with non-shared ones scoring lower.

Some clones are missing from TCRdb's copy, which holds only in-frame ones; the method was immunoSEQ multiplex PCR. The table includes around 2,100,000 clones, about 95% detected once. V gene TRBV2 combines with J gene TRBJ2-3, with 7 bases matching TRBD1. The TCR originated in a man between 18 and 35 years old in good health. Sequencing was done on a sample of naive CD8+ T cells sorted from blood. CDR3 in amino acids: CASSPTGSDTQYF. The DNA for the CDR3 is TGTGCCAGCAGCCCGACAGGGTCGGATACGCAGTATTTT.